The T cell receptor beta chain under discussion was sequenced for a study of shared clonotypes between healthy human individuals. Details on this clone: Antigen specificity is unknown.

CDR3 length: 19 amino acids. The germline CDR1 and CDR2 sequences are LGHNA and YSLEER. V trimming: 1 base; J trimming: 3 bases; junction bases outside the gene matches: 14. Study-wide findings and caveats: The naive CD4 repertoires of several donors were compared, and roughly 5% of clonotypes were shared. An expected dependence of interdonor clonotype sharing on sequencing depth was noted.

Sorted-subset replicate PCRs used 200 ng DNA, approximately 33,000 T cell genomes. TCRdb keeps only in-frame clones here, not all; method: immunoSEQ multiplex PCR. The data hold around 300,000 clones, with over 75% observed a single time. This TCR came from a man between 18 and 29 years old in good health. Sequencing used memory CD8+ T cells sorted from blood. Noted subset: CD45RO+ cells pooled with CCR7-negative TemRA cells. The chain carries TRBV4-3 and TRBJ2-2; 7 bases are shared with TRBD2. This chain's CDR3 is CASSQGSRAGVPHTGELFF. The CDR3 DNA reads as TGCGCCAGCAGCCAAGGGTCGCGGGCGGGAGTTCCGCACACCGGGGAGCTGTTTTTT.